Below, 5 T cell receptor beta chains from the same sample are listed, as sequenced in a study of identical twins. TCRdb processed the 5' RACE reads anew with MiXCR; each CDR3 protein has one entry. The profile shows about 530,000 distinct CDR3 sequences, around 15% of them singletons. The sample was also reused in another study, on yellow fever vaccine responses in identical twins.

Sequenced material: CD4+ T cells sorted from blood. The receptors derive from a young woman in good health.

The chain employs TRBV2 and TRBJ2-1, with 8 bases lining up with TRBD2. Per the germline V gene, CDR1 is SNHLY and CDR2 is FYNNEI. The CDR3 runs 16 residues. V lost 3 bases, J lost 4 bases, and 8 bases stayed unmatched. CDR3: CASSDWVLAGYNEQFF. CDR3 nucleotide sequence: TGTGCCAGCAGTGACTGGGTCCTAGCGGGTTACAATGAGCAGTTCTTC. Supplemented by reference TRBV2 and TRBJ2-1, the full variable domain reads EPEVTQTPSHQVTQMGQEVILRCVPISNHLYFYWYRQILGQKVEFLVSFYNNEISEKSEIFDDQFSVERPDGSNFTLKIRSTKLEDSAMYFCASSDWVLAGYNEQFFGPGTRLTVL.

The chain carries TRBV5-1 and TRBJ2-2; 8 bases are shared with TRBD1. Unmatched junction bases numbered 9, after V lost 4 bases and J lost 4 bases. The CDR3 runs to 16 residues. Germline V gives CDR1 SGHRS, CDR2 YFSETQ. The CDR3 nucleotides are TGCGCCAGCAGCCCGGTCGGACAGGGCCCCACCGGGGAGCTGTTTTTT. Its translation is CASSPVGQGPTGELFF.

This clonotype was detected only a few times. The chain recombines TRBV10-3 with TRBJ2-2; unclear D gene. There are 13 residues in the CDR3. CDR1 and CDR2 from the germline V gene are ENHRY and SYGVKD. Trimming shortened V by 3 bases and J by 7 bases, and 9 bases separated the two germline ends. The CDR3 sequence: CAISDTDGGELFF. The CDR3 nucleotides are TGTGCCATCAGTGATACAGACGGCGGGGAGCTGTTTTTT.

This clonotype was counted a few times. V gene TRBV5-6 combines with J gene TRBJ2-1; 11 positions match TRBD1. From germline, CDR1 is SGHDT and CDR2 YYEEEE. V gave up 4 bases and J gave up 3 bases; unmatched junction bases: 18. The CDR3 loop spans 20 amino acids. CDR3 coding DNA: TGTGCCAGCAGCCTATACACCGGGACAGGGGGACAATACGGCTACAATGAGCAGTTCTTC. This translates into CASSLYTGTGGQYGYNEQFF.

The chain uses TRBV24-1 and TRBJ2-2, with D possibly called TRBD1 or TRBD2 (5 bases each). This CDR3 is built from 15 residues. V lost 3 bases to trimming and J lost 5 bases, with 12 bases between them. Germline CDR1 and CDR2: KGHDR and SFDVKD. The DNA for the CDR3 is TGTGCCACCAGTGATCCGGGACGAACTACCGGGGAGCTGTTTTTT. Its protein is CATSDPGRTTGELFF.